Sequencing of this TCR beta chain was carried out in a study of T cell responses to AZD1222 COVID-19 vaccine. Study results and limitations: Only six AZD1222 recipients tested seropositive at baseline.

The CDR3 length is 12 residues. Between the trimmed V and J ends, which lost 9 bases and 4 bases, there was a span of 10 bases. The germline gives CDR1 SGHVS, CDR2 FQNEAQ. As for this clone: What it recognizes is unknown.

Measured with immunoSEQ multiplex PCR; TCRdb has only the in-frame clones, and not every one. This table has roughly 130,000 clones, roughly nine tenths appearing once. J is TRBJ1-5 and V is TRBV7-8; maybe TRBD1 (5 bases). Sequencing used peripheral blood, obtained on day 0 of AZD1222 vaccination. The receptor's source is an adult in good health. For the CDR3, the DNA is TGTGCCAGTAGCCAGGGAAATCAGCCCCAGCATTTT. This sequence encodes CASSQGNQPQHF.